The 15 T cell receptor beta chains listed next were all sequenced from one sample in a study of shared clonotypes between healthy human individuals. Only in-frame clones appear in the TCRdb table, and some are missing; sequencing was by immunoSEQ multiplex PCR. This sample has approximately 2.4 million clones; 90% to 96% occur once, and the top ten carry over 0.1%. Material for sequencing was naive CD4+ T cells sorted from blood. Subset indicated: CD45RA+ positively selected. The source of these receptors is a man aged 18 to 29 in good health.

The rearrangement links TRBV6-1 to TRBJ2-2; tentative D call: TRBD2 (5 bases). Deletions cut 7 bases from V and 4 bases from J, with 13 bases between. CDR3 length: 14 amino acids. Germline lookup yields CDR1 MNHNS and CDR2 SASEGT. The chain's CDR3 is CASIRTPVTGELFF. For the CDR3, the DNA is TGTGCCAGCATCCGGACTCCCGTCACCGGGGAGCTGTTTTTT.

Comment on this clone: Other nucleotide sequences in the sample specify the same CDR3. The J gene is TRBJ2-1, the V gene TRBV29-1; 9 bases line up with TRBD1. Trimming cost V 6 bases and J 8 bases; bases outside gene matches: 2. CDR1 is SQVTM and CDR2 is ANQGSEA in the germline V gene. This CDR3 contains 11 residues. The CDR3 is CSVDRGHEQFF. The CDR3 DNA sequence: TGCAGCGTGGACAGGGGTCATGAGCAGTTCTTC.

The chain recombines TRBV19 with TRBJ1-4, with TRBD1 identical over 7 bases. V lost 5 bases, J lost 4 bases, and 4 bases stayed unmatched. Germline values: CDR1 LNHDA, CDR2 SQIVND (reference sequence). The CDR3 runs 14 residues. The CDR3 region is CASSLGQNNEKLFF. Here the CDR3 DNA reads TGTGCCAGTAGTTTGGGACAGAATAATGAAAAACTGTTTTTT.

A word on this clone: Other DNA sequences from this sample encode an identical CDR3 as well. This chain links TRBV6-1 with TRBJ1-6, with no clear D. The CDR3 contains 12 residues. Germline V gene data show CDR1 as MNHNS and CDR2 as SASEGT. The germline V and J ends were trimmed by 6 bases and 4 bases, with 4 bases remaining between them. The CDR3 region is CASSAYNSPLHF. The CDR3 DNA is TGTGCCAGCAGCGCGTATAATTCACCCCTCCACTTT.

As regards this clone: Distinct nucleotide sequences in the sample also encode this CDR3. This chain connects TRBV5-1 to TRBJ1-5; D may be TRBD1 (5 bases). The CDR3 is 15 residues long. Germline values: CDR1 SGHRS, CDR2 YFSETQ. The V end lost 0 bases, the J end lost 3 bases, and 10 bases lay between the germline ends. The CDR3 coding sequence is TGCGCCAGCAGCTTGGGTGGGACGGACAATCAGCCCCAGCATTTT. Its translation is CASSLGGTDNQPQHF.

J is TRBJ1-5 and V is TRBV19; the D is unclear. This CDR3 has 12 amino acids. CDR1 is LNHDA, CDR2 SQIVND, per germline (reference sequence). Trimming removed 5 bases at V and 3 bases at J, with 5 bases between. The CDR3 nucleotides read TGTGCCAGTAGTGCGTACAATCAGCCCCAGCATTTT. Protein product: CASSAYNQPQHF.

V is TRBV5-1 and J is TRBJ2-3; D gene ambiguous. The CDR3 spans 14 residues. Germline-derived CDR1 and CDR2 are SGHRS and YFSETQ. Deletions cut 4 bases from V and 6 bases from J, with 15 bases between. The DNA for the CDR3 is TGCGCCAGCAGCACGAGTTCTACTCGGGATACGCAGTATTTT. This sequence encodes CASSTSSTRDTQYF.

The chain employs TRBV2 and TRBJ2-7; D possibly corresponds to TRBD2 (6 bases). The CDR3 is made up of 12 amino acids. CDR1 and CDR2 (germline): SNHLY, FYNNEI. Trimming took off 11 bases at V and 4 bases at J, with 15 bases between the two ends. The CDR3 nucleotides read TGTGCCTCAGAAGGGACTCAATACGAGCAGTACTTC. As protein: CASEGTQYEQYF.

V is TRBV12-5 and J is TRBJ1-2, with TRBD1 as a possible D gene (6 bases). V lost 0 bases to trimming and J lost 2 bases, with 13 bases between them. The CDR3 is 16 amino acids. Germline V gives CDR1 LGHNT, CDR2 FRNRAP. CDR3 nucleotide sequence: TGTGCTAGTGGTTTGGTAGCAACAGGGTCCAACTATGGCTACACCTTC. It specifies CASGLVATGSNYGYTF.

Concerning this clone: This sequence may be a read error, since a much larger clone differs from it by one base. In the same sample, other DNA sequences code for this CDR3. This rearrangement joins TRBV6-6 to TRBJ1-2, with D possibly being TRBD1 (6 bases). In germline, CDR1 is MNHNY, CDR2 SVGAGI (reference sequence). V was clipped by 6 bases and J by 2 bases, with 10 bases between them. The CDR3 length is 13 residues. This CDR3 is CASSPDRNYGYTF. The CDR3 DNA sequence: TGTGCCAGCAGCCCGGACAGAAACTATGGCTACACCTTC.

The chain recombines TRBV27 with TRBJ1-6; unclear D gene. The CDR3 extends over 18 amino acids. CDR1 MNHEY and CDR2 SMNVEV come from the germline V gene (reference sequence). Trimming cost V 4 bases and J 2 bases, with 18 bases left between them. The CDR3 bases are TGTGCCAGCAGTTCCCACCTGGCCGGCCCGCCCTATAATTCACCCCTCCACTTT. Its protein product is CASSSHLAGPPYNSPLHF.

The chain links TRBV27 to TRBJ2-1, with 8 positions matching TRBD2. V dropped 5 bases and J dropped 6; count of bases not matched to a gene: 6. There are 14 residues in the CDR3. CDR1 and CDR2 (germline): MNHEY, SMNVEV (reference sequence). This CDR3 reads CASSPGLAPNEQFF. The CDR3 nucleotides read TGTGCCAGCAGTCCTGGACTAGCACCCAATGAGCAGTTCTTC.

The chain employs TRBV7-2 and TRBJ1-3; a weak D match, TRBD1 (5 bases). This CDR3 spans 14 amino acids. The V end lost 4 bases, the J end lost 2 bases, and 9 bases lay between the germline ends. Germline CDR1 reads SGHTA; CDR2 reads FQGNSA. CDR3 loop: CASSYRSTGNTIYF. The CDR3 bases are TGTGCCAGCAGCTACAGGAGCACTGGAAACACCATATATTTT.

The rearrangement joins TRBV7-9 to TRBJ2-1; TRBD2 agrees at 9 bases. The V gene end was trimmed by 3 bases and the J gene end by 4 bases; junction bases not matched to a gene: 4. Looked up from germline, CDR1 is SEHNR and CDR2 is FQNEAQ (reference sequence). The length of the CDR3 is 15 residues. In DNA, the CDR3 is TGTGCCAGCAGCTTGGCTAGCGGGATATACAATGAGCAGTTCTTC. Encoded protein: CASSLASGIYNEQFF.

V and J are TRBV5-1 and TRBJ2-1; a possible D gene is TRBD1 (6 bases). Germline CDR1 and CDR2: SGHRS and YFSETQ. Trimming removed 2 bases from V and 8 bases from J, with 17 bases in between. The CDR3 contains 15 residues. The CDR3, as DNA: TGCGCCAGCAGCTTAATCCAAGGGGGTTTTGATGAGCAGTTCTTC. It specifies CASSLIQGGFDEQFF.